This TCR beta chain was identified in a study of blood T cell repertoires in COVID-19. Libraries were prepared by immunoSEQ multiplex PCR; TCRdb keeps only in-frame clonotypes and omits some of them. Of roughly 250,000 clones listed, nearly 95% are singletons. The TCR originated in a man younger than 40 with COVID-19, enrolled during active disease. The sample taken for sequencing was peripheral blood.

The CDR3 region has the DNA TGTGCCAGCAGTGAAGGGACAATGACTAGCAATCAGCCCCAGCATTTT. This encodes CASSEGTMTSNQPQHF. The chain links TRBV2 to TRBJ1-5; D is perhaps TRBD1 (5 bases). The CDR3 runs 16 residues. The V end was cut by 1 base, the J end by 0 bases, with 10 bases between. Germline V gives CDR1 SNHLY, CDR2 FYNNEI.